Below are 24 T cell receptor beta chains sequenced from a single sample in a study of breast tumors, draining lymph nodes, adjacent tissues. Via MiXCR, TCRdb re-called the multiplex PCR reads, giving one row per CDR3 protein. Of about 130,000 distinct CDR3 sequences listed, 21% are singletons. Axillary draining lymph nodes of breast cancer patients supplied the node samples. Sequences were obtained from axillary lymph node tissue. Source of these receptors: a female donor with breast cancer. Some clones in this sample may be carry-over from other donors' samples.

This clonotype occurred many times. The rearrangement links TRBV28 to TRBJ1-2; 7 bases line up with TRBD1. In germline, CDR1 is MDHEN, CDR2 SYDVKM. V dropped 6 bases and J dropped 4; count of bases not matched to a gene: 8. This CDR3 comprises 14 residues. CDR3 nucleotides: TGTGCCAGCAGCGGACAGGTCATTATCTATGGCTACACCTTC. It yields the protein CASSGQVIIYGYTF.

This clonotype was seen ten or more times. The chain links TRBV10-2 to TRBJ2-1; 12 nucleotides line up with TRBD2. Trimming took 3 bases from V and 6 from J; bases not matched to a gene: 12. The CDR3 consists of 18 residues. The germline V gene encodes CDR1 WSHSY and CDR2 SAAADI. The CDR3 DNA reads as TGCGCCAGCAGTGATTACGGGACTAGCGGGTCCTGGGTCAATGAGCAGTTCTTC. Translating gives CASSDYGTSGSWVNEQFF.

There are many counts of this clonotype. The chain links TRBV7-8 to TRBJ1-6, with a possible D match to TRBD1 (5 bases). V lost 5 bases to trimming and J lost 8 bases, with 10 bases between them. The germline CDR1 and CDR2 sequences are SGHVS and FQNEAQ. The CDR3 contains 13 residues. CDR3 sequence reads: CASSPDRHSPLHF. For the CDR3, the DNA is TGTGCCAGCAGCCCCGACAGACATTCACCCCTCCACTTT. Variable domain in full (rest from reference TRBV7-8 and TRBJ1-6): GAGVSQSPRYKVAKRGQDVALRCDPISGHVSLFWYQQALGQGPEFLTYFQNEAQLDKSGLPSDRFFAERPEGSVSTLKIQRTQQEDSAVYLCASSPDRHSPLHFGNGTRLTVT.

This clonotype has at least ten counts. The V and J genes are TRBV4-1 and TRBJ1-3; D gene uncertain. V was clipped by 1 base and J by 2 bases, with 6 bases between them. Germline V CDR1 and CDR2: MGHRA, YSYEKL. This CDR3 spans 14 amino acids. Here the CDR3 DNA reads TGCGCCAGCAGCCAAGGGGAGGCTGGAAACACCATATATTTT. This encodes CASSQGEAGNTIYF.

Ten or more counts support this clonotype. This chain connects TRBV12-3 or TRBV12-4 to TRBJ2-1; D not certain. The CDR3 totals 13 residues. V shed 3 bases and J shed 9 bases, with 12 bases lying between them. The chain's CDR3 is CASSLSSLLEQFF. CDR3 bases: TGTGCCAGCAGTTTGAGTAGTTTGCTTGAGCAGTTCTTC.

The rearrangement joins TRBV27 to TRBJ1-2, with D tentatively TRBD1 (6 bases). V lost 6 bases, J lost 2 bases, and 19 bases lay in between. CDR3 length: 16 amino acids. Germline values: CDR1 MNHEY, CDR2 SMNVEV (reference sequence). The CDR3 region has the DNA TGTGCCAGCAGCTTTCGCCCTCGAGGGGGGAACTATGGCTACACCTTC. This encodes CASSFRPRGGNYGYTF.

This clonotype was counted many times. The CDR3 spells CASNDRGNSPLHF. CDR3 DNA: TGTGCCAGTAATGACAGGGGGAATTCACCCCTCCACTTT. V is TRBV19 and J is TRBJ1-6, with 9 bases lining up with TRBD1. The CDR3 is 13 amino acids. Trimming removed 7 bases from V and 7 bases from J; junction bases left unmatched: 2. Per germline, CDR1 LNHDA and CDR2 SQIVND (reference sequence).

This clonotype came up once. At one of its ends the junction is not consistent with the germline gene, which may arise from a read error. CDR3 protein: CAGSVGTASYEQYF. The CDR3 DNA reads as TGCGCCGGCAGCGTTGGGACAGCCTCCTACGAGCAGTACTTC. The rearrangement uses TRBV9 and TRBJ2-7, with 7 bases that match TRBD1. This CDR3 spans 14 amino acids. Germline lookup yields CDR1 SGDLS and CDR2 YYNGEE.

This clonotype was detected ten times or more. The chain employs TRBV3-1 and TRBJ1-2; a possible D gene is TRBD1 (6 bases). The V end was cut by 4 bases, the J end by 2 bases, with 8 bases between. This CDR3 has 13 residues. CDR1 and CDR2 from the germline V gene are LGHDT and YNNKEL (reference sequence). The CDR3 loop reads CASSRTVNYGYTF. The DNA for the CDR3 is TGTGCCAGCAGCCGGACAGTCAACTATGGCTACACCTTC.

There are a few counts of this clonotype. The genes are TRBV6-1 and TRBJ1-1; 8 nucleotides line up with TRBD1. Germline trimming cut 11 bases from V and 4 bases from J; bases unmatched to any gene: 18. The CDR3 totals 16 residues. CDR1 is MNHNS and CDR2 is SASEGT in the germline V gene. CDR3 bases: TGTGCCGGTGGACAGGGAGGGATGTCGAGACTCACTGAAGCTTTCTTT. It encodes CAGGQGGMSRLTEAFF.

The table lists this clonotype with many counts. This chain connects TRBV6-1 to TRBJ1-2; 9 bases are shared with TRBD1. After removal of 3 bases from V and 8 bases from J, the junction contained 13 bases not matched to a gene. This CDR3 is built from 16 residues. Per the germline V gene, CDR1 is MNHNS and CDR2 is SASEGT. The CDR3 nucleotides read TGTGCCAGCAGTGACCCGTTCTCGGGACAGGGAGGCGGCTACACCTTC. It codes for CASSDPFSGQGGGYTF.

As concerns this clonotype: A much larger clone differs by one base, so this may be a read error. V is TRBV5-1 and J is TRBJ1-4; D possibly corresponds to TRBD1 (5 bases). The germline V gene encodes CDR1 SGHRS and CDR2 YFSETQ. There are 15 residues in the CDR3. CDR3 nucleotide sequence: TGCGCCAGCAGCCCGGGGGGAACAACTAATGAAAAACTGCTTTTT. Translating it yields CASSPGGTTNEKLLF. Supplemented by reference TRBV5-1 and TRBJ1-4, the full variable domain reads KAGVTQTPRYLIKTRGQQVTLSCSPISGHRSVSWYQQTPGQGLQFLFEYFSETQRNKGNFPGRFSGRQFSNSRSEMNVSTLELGDSALYLCASSPGGTTNEKLLFGSGTQLSVL.

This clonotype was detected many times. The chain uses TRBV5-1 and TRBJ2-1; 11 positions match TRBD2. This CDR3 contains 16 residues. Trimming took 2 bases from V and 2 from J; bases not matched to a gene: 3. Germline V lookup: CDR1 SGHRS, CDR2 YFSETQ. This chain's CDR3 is CASSLRTSGPYNEQFF. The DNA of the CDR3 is TGCGCCAGCAGCTTACGGACTAGCGGGCCCTACAATGAGCAGTTCTTC.

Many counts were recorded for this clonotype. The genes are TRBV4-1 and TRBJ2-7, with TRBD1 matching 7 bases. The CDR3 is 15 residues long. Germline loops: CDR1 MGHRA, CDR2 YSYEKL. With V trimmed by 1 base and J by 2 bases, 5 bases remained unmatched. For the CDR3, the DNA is TGCGCCAGCAGCCAAGCCGGGACAGTACCCTACGAGCAGTACTTC. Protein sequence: CASSQAGTVPYEQYF.

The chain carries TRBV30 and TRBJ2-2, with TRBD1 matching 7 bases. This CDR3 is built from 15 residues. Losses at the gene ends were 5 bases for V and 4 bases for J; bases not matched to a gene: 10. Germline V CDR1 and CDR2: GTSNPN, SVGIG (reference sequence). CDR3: CAWDGKGAGTGELFF. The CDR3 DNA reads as TGTGCCTGGGACGGTAAGGGGGCAGGCACCGGGGAGCTGTTTTTT.

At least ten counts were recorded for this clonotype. CDR3 sequence reads: CASSTSTANYGYTF. The CDR3 DNA follows: TGTGCCAGCAGTACCTCGACGGCGAACTATGGCTACACCTTC. The V call is TRBV6-2 or TRBV6-3, the J call TRBJ1-2; D is ambiguous. The germline CDR1 and CDR2 sequences are MNHEY and SVGEGT. The CDR3 is 14 residues long. The V end lost 5 bases, the J end lost 2 bases, and 12 bases lay between the germline ends.

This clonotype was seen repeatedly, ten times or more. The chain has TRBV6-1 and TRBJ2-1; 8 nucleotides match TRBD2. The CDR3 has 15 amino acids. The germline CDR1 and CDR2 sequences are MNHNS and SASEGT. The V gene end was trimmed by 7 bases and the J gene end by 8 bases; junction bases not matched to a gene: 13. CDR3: CASIKGGGRKDEQFF. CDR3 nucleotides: TGTGCCAGCATTAAGGGAGGCGGGAGGAAGGATGAGCAGTTCTTC.

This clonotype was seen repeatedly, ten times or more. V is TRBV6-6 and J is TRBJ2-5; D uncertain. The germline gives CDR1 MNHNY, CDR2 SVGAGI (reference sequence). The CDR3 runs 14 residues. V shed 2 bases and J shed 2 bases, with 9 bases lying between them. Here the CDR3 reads CASSYGGSQETQYF. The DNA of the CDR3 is TGTGCCAGCAGTTACGGCGGTTCACAAGAGACCCAGTACTTC.

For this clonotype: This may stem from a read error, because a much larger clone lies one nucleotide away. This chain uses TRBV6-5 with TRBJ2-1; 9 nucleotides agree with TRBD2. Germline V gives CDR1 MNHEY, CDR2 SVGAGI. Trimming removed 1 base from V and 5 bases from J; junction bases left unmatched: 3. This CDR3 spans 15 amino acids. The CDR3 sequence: CASSYYPSGNNEQFF. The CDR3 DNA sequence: TGTGCCAGCAGTTACTATCCTAGCGGGAACAATGAGCAGTTCTTC.

CDR3 sequence: CASRIDSTYGYTF. The CDR3 region has the DNA TGTGCCAGCAGAATAGACAGTACCTATGGCTACACCTTC. The rearrangement links TRBV28 to TRBJ1-2, with D perhaps matching TRBD1 (5 bases). This CDR3 is 13 amino acids long. The germline V gene has CDR1 MDHEN and CDR2 SYDVKM. V lost 6 bases and J 4 bases, leaving 12 bases between the germline ends.

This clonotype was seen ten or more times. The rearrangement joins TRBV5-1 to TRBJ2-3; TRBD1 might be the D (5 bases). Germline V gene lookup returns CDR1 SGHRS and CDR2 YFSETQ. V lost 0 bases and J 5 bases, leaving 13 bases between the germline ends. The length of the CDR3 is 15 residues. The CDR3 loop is CASSLAGQGGDTQYF. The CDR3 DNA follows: TGCGCCAGCAGCTTGGCCGGGCAGGGTGGAGATACGCAGTATTTT. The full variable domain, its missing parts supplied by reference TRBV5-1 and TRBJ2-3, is KAGVTQTPRYLIKTRGQQVTLSCSPISGHRSVSWYQQTPGQGLQFLFEYFSETQRNKGNFPGRFSGRQFSNSRSEMNVSTLELGDSALYLCASSLAGQGGDTQYFGPGTRLTVL.

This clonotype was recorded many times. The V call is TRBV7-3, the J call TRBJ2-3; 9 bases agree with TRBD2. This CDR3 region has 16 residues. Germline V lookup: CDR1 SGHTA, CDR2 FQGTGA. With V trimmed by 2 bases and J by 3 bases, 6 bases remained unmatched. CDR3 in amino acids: CASSLGAGGTTDTQYF. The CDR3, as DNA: TGTGCCAGCAGCTTAGGGGCGGGAGGGACGACAGATACGCAGTATTTT.

The CDR3 DNA is TGTGCCAGCAGTTTGATAGAGCCCACAGATACGCAGTATTTT. This gives the protein CASSLIEPTDTQYF. This sequence joins TRBV27 and TRBJ2-3, with D unresolved. Per germline, CDR1 MNHEY and CDR2 SMNVEV (reference sequence). The V end lost 3 bases, the J end lost 2 bases, and 9 bases lay between the germline ends. The CDR3 is 14 residues long.

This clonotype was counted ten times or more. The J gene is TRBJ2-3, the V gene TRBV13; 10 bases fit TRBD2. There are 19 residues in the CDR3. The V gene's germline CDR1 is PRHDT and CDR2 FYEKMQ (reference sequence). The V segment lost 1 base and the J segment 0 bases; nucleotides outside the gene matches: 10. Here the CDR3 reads CASSLEGAGGGASTDTQYF. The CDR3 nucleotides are TGTGCCAGCAGCTTAGAAGGAGCGGGAGGGGGAGCGAGCACAGATACGCAGTATTTT.